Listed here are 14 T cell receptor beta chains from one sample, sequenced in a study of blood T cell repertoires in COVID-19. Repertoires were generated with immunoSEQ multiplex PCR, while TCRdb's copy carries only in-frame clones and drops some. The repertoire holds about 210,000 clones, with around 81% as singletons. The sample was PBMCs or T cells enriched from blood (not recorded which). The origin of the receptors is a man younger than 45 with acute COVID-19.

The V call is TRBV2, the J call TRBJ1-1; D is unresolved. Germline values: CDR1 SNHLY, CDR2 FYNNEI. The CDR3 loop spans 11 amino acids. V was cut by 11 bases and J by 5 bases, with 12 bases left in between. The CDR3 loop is CADGGRTEAFF. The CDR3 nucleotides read TGTGCCGATGGTGGGAGGACTGAAGCTTTCTTT.

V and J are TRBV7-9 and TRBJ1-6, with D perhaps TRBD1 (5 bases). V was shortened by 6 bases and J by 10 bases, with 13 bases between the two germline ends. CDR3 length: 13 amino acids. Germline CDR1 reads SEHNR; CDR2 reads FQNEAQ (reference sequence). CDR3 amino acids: CASRGEAESPLHF. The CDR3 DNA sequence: TGTGCCAGCAGGGGGGAGGCGGAGTCACCCCTCCACTTT.

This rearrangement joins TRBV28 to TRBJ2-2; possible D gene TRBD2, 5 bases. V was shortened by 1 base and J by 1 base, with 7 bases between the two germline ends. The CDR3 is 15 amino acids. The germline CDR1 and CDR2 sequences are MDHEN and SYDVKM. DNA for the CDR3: TGTGCCAGCAGTTTATCAGGACTGAACACCGGGGAGCTGTTTTTT. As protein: CASSLSGLNTGELFF.

The CDR3 here is CASRGRGLETQYF. In DNA, the CDR3 is TGTGCCAGCAGAGGTCGGGGGTTGGAGACCCAGTACTTC. The chain links TRBV28 to TRBJ2-5; maybe TRBD2 (6 bases). V was trimmed by 6 bases and J by 5 bases, leaving 13 bases between them. Germline lookup yields CDR1 MDHEN and CDR2 SYDVKM. The CDR3 loop spans 13 amino acids.

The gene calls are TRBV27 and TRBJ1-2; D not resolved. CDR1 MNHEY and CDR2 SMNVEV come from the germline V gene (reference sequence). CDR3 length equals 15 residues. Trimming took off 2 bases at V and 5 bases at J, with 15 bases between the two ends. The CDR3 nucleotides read TGTGCCAGCAGTTTAGGCGGAAGGCCTCAATATGGCTACACCTTC. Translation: CASSLGGRPQYGYTF.

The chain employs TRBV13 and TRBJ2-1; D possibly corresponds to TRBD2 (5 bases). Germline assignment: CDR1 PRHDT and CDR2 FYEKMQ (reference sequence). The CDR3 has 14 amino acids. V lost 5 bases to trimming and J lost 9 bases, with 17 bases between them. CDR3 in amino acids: CASSLGVSGREQFF. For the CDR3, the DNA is TGTGCCAGCAGCCTCGGGGTAAGCGGACGTGAGCAGTTCTTC.

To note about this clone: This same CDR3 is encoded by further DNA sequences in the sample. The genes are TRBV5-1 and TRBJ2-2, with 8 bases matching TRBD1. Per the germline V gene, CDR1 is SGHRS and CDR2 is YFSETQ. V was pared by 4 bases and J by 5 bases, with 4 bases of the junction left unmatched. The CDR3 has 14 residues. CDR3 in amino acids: CASSLDRGTGELFF. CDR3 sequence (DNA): TGCGCCAGCAGCCTCGACAGGGGAACCGGGGAGCTGTTTTTT.

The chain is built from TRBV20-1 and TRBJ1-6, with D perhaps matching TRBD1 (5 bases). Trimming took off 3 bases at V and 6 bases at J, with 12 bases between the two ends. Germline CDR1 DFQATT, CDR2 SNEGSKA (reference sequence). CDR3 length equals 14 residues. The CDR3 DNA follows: TGCAGTGCTAGTCGGGGGGACGCTAATTCACCCCTCCACTTT. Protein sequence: CSASRGDANSPLHF.

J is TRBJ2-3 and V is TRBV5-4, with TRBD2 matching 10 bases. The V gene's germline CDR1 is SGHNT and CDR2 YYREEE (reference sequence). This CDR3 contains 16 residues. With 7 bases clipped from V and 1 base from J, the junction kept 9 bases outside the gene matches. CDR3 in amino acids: CASARFSGGRTDTQYF. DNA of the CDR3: TGTGCCAGCGCCAGATTTAGCGGGGGGCGCACAGATACGCAGTATTTT.

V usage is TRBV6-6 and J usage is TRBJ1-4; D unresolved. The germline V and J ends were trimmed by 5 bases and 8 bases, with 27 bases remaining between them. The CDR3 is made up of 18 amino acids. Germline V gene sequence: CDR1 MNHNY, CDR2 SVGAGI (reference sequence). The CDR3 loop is CASSPPKPDLRFFEKLFF. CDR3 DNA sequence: TGTGCCAGCAGTCCGCCTAAACCCGATCTTCGTTTTTTCGAAAAACTGTTTTTT.

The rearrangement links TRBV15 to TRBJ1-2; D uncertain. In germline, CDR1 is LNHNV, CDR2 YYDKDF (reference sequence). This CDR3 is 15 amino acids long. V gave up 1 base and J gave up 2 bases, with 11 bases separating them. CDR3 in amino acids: CATSRAGKTNYGYTF. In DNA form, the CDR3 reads TGTGCCACCAGCAGAGCGGGAAAGACAAACTATGGCTACACCTTC.

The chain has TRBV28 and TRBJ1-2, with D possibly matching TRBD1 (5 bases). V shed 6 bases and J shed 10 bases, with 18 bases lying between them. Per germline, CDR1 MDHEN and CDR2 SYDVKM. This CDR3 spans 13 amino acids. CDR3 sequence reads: CASSGGPGGYYTF. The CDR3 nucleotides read TGTGCCAGCAGCGGGGGACCGGGAGGATACTACACCTTC.

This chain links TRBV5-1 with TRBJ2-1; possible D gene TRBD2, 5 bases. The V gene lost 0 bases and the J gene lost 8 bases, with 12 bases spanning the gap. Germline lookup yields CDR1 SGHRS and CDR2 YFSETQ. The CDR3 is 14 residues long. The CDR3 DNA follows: TGCGCCAGCAGCTTGGAAAGGCCCGGGGATGAGCAGTTCTTC. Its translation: CASSLERPGDEQFF.

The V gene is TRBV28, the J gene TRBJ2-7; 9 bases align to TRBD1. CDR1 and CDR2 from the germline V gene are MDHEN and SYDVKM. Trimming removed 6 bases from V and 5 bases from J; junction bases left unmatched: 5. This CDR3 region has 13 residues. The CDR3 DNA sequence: TGTGCCAGCAGGCGGGACAGGGAGCACGAGCAGTACTTC. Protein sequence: CASRRDREHEQYF. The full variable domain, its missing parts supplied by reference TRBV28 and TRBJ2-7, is DVKVTQSSRYLVKRTGEKVFLECVQDMDHENMFWYRQDPGLGLRLIYFSYDVKMKEKGDIPEGYSVSREKKERFSLILESASTNQTSMYLCASRRDREHEQYFGPGTRLTVT.